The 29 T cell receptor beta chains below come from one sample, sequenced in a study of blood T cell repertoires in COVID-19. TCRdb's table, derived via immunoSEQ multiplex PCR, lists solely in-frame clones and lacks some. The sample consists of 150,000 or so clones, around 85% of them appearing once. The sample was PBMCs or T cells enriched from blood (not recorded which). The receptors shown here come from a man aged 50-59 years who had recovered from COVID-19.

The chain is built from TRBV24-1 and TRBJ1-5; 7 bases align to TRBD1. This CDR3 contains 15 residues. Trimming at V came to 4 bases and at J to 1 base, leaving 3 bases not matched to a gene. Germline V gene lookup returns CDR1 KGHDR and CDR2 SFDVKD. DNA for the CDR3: TGTGCCACCAGTGACGCACAGGGGAGCAATCAGCCCCAGCATTTT. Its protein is CATSDAQGSNQPQHF.

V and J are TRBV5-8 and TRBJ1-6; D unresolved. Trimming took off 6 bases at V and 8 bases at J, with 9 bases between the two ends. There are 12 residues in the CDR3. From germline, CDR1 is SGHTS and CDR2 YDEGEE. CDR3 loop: CASTDLDSPLHF. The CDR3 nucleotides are TGTGCCAGCACCGATTTAGATTCACCCCTCCACTTT.

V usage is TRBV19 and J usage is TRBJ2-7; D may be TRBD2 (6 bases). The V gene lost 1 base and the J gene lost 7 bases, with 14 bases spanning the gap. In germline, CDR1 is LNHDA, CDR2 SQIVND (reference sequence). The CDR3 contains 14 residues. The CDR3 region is CASSIVSGTGEQYF. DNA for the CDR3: TGTGCCAGTAGTATAGTCTCCGGGACTGGAGAGCAGTACTTC.

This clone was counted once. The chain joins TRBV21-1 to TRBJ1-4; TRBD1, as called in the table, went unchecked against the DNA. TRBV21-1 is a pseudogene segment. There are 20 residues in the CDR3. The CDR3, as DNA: TGTGCCAGCAGCATAGCGACTGGGGGCAGGGTCTTAGCCCTACACGAAAAACTGTTTTTT. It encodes CASSIATGGRVLALHEKLFF.

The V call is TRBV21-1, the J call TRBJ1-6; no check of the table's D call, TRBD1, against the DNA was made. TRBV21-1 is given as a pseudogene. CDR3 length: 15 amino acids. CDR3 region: CASSFTGLHLSPLHF. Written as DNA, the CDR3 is TGTGCCAGCAGCTTCACAGGCCTACACCTTTCACCCCTCCACTTT.

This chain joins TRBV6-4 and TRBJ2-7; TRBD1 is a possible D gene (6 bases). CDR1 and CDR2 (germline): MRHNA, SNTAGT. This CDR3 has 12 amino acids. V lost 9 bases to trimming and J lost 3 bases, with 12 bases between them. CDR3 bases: TGTGCCAGGACGGACAGCTTCTACGAGCAGTACTTC. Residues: CARTDSFYEQYF.

The CDR3 nucleotides are TGTGCCAGCAGTTTTGTATTCGACAGGGGCTACTATGGCTACACCTTC. Its translation: CASSFVFDRGYYGYTF. The gene calls are TRBV27 and TRBJ1-2; 8 positions match TRBD1. V lost 3 bases to trimming and J lost 3 bases; unmatched junction nucleotides: 9. This CDR3 spans 16 amino acids. Germline lookup yields CDR1 MNHEY and CDR2 SMNVEV (reference sequence).

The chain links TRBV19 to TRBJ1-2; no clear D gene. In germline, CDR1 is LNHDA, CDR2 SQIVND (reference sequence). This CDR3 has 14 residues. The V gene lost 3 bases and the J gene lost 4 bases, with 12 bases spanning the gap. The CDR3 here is CASSMLGGIYGYTF. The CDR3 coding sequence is TGTGCCAGTAGTATGCTCGGCGGCATCTATGGCTACACCTTC.

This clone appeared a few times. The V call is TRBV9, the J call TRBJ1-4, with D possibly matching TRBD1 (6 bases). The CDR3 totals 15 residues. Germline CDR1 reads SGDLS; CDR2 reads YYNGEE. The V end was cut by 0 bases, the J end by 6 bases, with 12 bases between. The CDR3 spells CASSVGGRLYEKLFF. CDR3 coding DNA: TGTGCCAGCAGCGTAGGGGGGCGGCTTTATGAAAAACTGTTTTTT.

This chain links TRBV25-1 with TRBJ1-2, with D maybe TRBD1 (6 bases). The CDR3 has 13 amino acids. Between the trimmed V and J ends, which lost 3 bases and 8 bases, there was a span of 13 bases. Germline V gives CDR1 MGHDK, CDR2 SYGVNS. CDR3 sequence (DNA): TGTGCCAGCAGTGATACGGCGGGGGGCGGCTACACCTTC. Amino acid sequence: CASSDTAGGGYTF.

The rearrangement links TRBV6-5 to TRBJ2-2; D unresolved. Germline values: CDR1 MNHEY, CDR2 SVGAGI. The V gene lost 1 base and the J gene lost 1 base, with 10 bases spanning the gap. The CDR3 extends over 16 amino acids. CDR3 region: CASSYLAAQNTGELFF. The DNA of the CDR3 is TGTGCCAGCAGTTACTTGGCGGCCCAGAACACCGGGGAGCTGTTTTTT.

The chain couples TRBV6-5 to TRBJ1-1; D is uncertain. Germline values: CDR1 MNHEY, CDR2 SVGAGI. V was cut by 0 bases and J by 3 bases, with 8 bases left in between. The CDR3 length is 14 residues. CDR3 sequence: CASSYSSSDTEAFF. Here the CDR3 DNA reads TGTGCCAGCAGTTACTCTAGCAGTGACACTGAAGCTTTCTTT.

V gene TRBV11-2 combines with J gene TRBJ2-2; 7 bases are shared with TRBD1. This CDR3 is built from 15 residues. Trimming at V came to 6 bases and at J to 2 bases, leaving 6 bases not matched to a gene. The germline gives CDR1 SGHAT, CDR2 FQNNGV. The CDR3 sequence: CASRDRQGNTGELFF. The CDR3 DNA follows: TGTGCCAGCAGAGACAGACAGGGAAACACCGGGGAGCTGTTTTTT.

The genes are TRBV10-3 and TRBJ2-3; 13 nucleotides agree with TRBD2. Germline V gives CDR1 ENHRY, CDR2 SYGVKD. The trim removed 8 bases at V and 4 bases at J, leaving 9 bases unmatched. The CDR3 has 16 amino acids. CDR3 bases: TGTGCCATCTCTACTAGCGGGGGGGTTAGTTCAGATACGCAGTATTTT. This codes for CAISTSGGVSSDTQYF.

The CDR3 DNA reads as TGTGCCAGCAGTGATCCCTGGACAGGAATGTATGGCTACACCTTC. This translates into CASSDPWTGMYGYTF. The V and J genes are TRBV6-1 and TRBJ1-2; TRBD1 matches at 7 bases. The CDR3 contains 15 residues. After removal of 3 bases from V and 5 bases from J, the junction contained 9 bases not matched to a gene. The V gene's germline CDR1 is MNHNS and CDR2 SASEGT.

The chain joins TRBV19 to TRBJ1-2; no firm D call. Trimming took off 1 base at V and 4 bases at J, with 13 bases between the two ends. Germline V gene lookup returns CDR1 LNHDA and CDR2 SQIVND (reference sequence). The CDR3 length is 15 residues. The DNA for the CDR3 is TGTGCCAGTAGTATAGCCCGGGGAGCGCTCTATGGCTACACCTTC. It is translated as CASSIARGALYGYTF.

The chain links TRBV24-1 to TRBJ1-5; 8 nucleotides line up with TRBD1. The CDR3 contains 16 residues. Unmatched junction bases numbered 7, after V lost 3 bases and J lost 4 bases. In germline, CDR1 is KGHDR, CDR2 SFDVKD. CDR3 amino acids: CATSDGPGQENQPQHF. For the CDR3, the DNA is TGTGCCACCAGTGATGGGCCGGGACAGGAAAATCAGCCCCAGCATTTT.

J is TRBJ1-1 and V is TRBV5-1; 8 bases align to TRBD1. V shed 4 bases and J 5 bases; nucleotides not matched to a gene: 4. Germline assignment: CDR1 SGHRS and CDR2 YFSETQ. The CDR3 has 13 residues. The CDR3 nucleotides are TGCGCCAGCAGCACACAGGGGGGGACTGAAGCTTTCTTT. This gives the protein CASSTQGGTEAFF.

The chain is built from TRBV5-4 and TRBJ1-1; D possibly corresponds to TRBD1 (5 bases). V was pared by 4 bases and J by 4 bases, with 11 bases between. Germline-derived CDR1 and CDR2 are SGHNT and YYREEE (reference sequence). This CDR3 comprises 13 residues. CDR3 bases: TGTGCCAGCAGCCTAATCGGGGGCACTGAAGCTTTCTTT. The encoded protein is CASSLIGGTEAFF.

The CDR3 protein is CASSEEGHNEQFF. CDR3 nucleotides: TGTGCCAGCAGTGAGGAGGGGCACAATGAGCAGTTCTTC. This rearrangement joins TRBV6-4 to TRBJ2-1; tentative D call: TRBD2 (6 bases). The CDR3 runs 13 residues. V lost 3 bases, J lost 5 bases, and 8 bases lay in between. Germline CDR1 MRHNA, CDR2 SNTAGT.

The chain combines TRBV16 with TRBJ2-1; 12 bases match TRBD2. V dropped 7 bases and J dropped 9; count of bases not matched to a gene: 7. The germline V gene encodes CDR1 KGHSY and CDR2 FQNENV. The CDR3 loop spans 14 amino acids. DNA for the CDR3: TGTGCCAGCACCCCTAGCGGGGGGGCAGGTGAGCAGTTCTTC. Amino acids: CASTPSGGAGEQFF.

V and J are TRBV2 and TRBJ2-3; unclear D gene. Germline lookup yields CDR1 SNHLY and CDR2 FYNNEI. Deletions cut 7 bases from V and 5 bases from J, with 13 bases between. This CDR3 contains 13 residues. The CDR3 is CASIPGTRDTQYF. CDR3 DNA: TGTGCCAGCATCCCAGGAACAAGAGATACGCAGTATTTT.

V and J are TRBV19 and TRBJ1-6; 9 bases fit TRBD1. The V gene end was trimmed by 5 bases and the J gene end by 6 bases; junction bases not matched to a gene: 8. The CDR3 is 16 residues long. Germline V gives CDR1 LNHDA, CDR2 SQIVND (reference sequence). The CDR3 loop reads CASSVTGGGGNSPLHF. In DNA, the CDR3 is TGTGCCAGTAGTGTCACAGGGGGCGGAGGTAATTCACCCCTCCACTTT. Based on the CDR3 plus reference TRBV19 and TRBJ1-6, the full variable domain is DGGITQSPKYLFRKEGQNVTLSCEQNLNHDAMYWYRQDPGQGLRLIYYSQIVNDFQKGDIAEGYSVSREKKESFPLTVTSAQKNPTAFYLCASSVTGGGGNSPLHFGNGTRLTVT.

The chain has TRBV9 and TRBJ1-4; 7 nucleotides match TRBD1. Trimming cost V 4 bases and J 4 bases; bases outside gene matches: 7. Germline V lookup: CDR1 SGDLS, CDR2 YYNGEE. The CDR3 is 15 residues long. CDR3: CASSFRDSFNEKLFF. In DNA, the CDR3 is TGTGCCAGCAGCTTCCGGGACAGCTTTAATGAAAAACTGTTTTTT.

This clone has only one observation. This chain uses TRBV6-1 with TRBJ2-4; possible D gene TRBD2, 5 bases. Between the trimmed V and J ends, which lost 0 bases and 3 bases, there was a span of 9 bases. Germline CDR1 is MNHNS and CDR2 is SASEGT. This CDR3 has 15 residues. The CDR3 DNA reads TGTGCCAGCAGTGAAGCACGGGGTGGCAAAAACATTCAGTACTTC. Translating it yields CASSEARGGKNIQYF.

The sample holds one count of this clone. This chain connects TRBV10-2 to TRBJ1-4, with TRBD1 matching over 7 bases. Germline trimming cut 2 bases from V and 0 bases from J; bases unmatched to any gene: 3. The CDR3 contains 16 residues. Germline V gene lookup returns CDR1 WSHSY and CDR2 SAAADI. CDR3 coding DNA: TGCGCCAGCAGTGAGGACAGGGTATCAACTAATGAAAAACTGTTTTTT. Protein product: CASSEDRVSTNEKLFF.

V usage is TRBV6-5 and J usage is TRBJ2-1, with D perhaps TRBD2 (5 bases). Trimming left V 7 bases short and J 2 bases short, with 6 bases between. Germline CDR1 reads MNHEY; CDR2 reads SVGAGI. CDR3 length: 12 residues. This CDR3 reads CASNGAYNEQFF. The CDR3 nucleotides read TGTGCCAGCAACGGGGCCTACAATGAGCAGTTCTTC.

Here the CDR3 reads CASSVAGANEKLFF. CDR3 in DNA: TGTGCCAGCAGCGTAGCAGGGGCTAATGAAAAACTGTTTTTT. The rearrangement links TRBV9 to TRBJ1-4; a weak D match, TRBD1 (6 bases). Trimming stripped 0 bases from V and 3 bases from J, with 6 bases between. Germline V CDR1 and CDR2: SGDLS, YYNGEE. There are 14 residues in the CDR3.

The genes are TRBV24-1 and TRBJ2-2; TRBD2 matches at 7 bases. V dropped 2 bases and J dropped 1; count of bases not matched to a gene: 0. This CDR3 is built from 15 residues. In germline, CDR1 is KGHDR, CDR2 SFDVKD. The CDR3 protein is CATSDWGGNTGELFF. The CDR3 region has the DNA TGTGCCACCAGTGATTGGGGGGGGAACACCGGGGAGCTGTTTTTT.